One and the same sample provided the 10 T cell receptor beta chains below, sequenced in a study of OX40 agonist ivuxolimab in advanced cancers. Data came from immunoSEQ multiplex PCR; TCRdb stores just in-frame clones and leaves some out. The sample consists of about 69,000 clones, over 60% of them appearing once. Sample: CD4+ or CD8+ T cells sorted from blood, taken in a trial of the OX40 agonist ivuxolimab. These receptors were collected from an adult with an advanced solid tumor such as melanoma, head and neck, liver or kidney cancer.

The chain joins TRBV4-1 to TRBJ1-1; TRBD1 agrees at 7 bases. The CDR3 is made up of 18 amino acids. After removal of 0 bases from V and 1 base from J, the junction contained 11 bases not matched to a gene. CDR1 is MGHRA and CDR2 is YSYEKL in the germline V gene. The CDR3 sequence is CASSQDRNRGWGNTEAFF. Here the CDR3 DNA reads TGCGCCAGCAGCCAAGATCGTAACAGGGGATGGGGGAACACTGAAGCTTTCTTT.

This clone was recorded only once. The J gene is TRBJ2-2, the V gene TRBV11-2; D may be TRBD1 (6 bases). CDR1 SGHAT and CDR2 FQNNGV come from the germline V gene. This CDR3 is 15 amino acids long. Trimming stripped 5 bases from V and 6 bases from J, with 16 bases between. Here the CDR3 reads CASSIRGSLPGELFF. In nucleotides, the CDR3 is TGTGCCAGCAGCATAAGGGGGAGTTTGCCCGGGGAGCTGTTTTTT.

This rearrangement joins TRBV28 to TRBJ1-1, with TRBD1 matching over 10 bases. The CDR3 covers 17 residues. Germline CDR1 MDHEN, CDR2 SYDVKM. The trim removed 4 bases at V and 4 bases at J, leaving 12 bases unmatched. This chain's CDR3 is CASSSPRQGARRTEAFF. CDR3 coding DNA: TGTGCCAGCAGTTCCCCTAGACAGGGGGCGAGGCGCACTGAAGCTTTCTTT.

This chain connects TRBV4-1 to TRBJ1-1; 9 bases agree with TRBD1. Trimming at V came to 5 bases and at J to 0 bases, leaving 4 bases not matched to a gene. CDR1 is MGHRA, CDR2 YSYEKL, per germline. The CDR3 is 15 residues long. CDR3 sequence (DNA): TGCGCCAGCAGCTCGACAGGGGGTCTGAACACTGAAGCTTTCTTT. It yields the protein CASSSTGGLNTEAFF.

The rearrangement links TRBV6-5 to TRBJ1-4, with D perhaps TRBD1 (6 bases). The germline V gene encodes CDR1 MNHEY and CDR2 SVGAGI. Trimming left V 6 bases short and J 4 bases short, with 12 bases between. CDR3 length equals 14 residues. CDR3 DNA sequence: TGTGCCAGCAGACCAGGGGTCCTTAATGAAAAACTGTTTTTT. Translation gives CASRPGVLNEKLFF.

The J gene is TRBJ2-1, the V gene TRBV5-1; 10 bases fit TRBD2. Germline lookup yields CDR1 SGHRS and CDR2 YFSETQ. This CDR3 contains 15 residues. With 2 bases clipped from V and 8 bases from J, the junction kept 7 bases outside the gene matches. As DNA, the CDR3 is TGCGCCAGCAGCTTACAAGCGGGAGGGCCGTATGAGCAGTTCTTC. This encodes CASSLQAGGPYEQFF.

This clone was recorded a few times. The chain joins TRBV18 to TRBJ2-3; D is unclear. V was clipped by 2 bases and J by 1 base, with 1 base between them. The CDR3 has 12 residues. Germline CDR1 is KGHSH and CDR2 is LQKENI. CDR3 DNA: TGTGCCAGCTCACCAGGCACAGATACGCAGTATTTT. This encodes CASSPGTDTQYF.

The V and J genes are TRBV6-5 and TRBJ1-4, with D perhaps matching TRBD1 (5 bases). Germline loops: CDR1 MNHEY, CDR2 SVGAGI. Trimming removed 6 bases from V and 8 bases from J, with 19 bases in between. This CDR3 is 15 amino acids long. This CDR3 reads CASRRVGAGEEKLFF. The CDR3 bases are TGTGCCAGCAGAAGGGTAGGGGCAGGAGAAGAAAAACTGTTTTTT.

The genes are TRBV2 and TRBJ2-2; D possibly corresponds to TRBD2 (5 bases). The V and J ends lost 4 bases and 5 bases respectively, with 11 bases between them. Germline CDR1 SNHLY, CDR2 FYNNEI. The CDR3 spans 14 residues. The CDR3 spells CASSATEGTGELFF. CDR3 DNA sequence: TGTGCCAGCAGTGCCACCGAGGGTACCGGGGAGCTGTTTTTT.

The chain joins TRBV23-1 to TRBJ1-5; D is ambiguous. TRBV23-1 is filed as an ORF, its function uncertain. The CDR3 spans 16 residues. V lost 5 bases to trimming and J lost 2 bases, with 16 bases between them. CDR3 region: CASSFLEEWGNQPQHF. DNA for the CDR3: TGCGCCAGCAGTTTCTTAGAGGAATGGGGCAATCAGCCCCAGCATTTT.